The present T cell receptor (beta chain) was sequenced within a study of cytomegalovirus exposure and HLA in healthy donors. Study-level findings and limits: Owing to their indistinguishability, certain V segments, notably TRBV6-2 and TRBV6-3, were excluded. Specific recognition of CMV antigens was confirmed in vitro for a few chains (all CMV-associated).

Comments on this clone: Antigen unknown.

V lost 0 bases and J lost 4, with 7 bases in between. This CDR3 is 13 amino acids long. Germline CDR1 is SGHAT and CDR2 is FQNNGV. With 60 Vbeta and 13 Jbeta primers, the PCR was carried out. Profiling relied on immunoSEQ multiplex PCR, and the TCRdb table lists in-frame clones only, not all of them. The table lists some 110,000 clones, 65% to 85% of them singletons. The TCR originated in a man aged 50 or older in good health and CMV-seropositive. The V call is TRBV11-2, the J call TRBJ2-7; D is uncertain. The sample was PBMCs. The DNA of the CDR3 is TGTGCCAGCAGCTTAGAACCCGGTTACGAGCAGTACTTC. As protein: CASSLEPGYEQYF.